A selection of T cell receptor beta chains follows, all from one sample in a study of T cells in Graves' hyperthyroidism and ophthalmopathy. A single record per CDR3 protein comes from TCRdb applying MiXCR to the multiplex PCR reads. The sample has fewer than 650,000 distinct CDR3 sequences, approximately 15% seen once. Sequences were obtained from blood. The receptors stem from a woman aged 30 to 39 with Graves' hyperthyroidism that later progressed to Graves' ophthalmopathy. Both conserved end residues are part of each CDR3.

J gene,V gene,CDR3 protein
TRBJ2-4,TRBV29-1,CSVEQRLAKNIQYF
TRBJ1-4,TRBV6-1,CASRLGQGFEKLFF
TRBJ2-5,TRBV28,CASSFRPGVSQETQYF
TRBJ2-2,TRBV5-6,CASSLLAGGGTGELFF
TRBJ2-7,TRBV9,CASSASRGGSYEQYF
TRBJ2-4,TRBV7-9,CASSSRTGLENIQYF
TRBJ1-3,TRBV29-1,CSVTQGTGNTIYF
TRBJ2-7,TRBV2,CASRPGQGAPHEQYF
TRBJ1-2,TRBV3-1,CASSQDITGQGGYTF
TRBJ2-7,TRBV15,CATSRGSGTGEQYF
TRBJ2-7,TRBV28,CASTPGTSGYEQYF
TRBJ2-2,TRBV3-1,CASSQDLSAGELFF
TRBJ2-7,TRBV20-1,CSATRTSGSIDEQYF
TRBJ1-2,TRBV4-3,CASSQEEGITNYGYTF
TRBJ2-3,TRBV11-2,CASSLDPADTQYF
TRBJ1-2,TRBV2,CASSEAAGAGLARNYGYTF
TRBJ1-2,TRBV6-2/TRBV6-3,CASSYRGQGANYGYTF
TRBJ2-1,TRBV30,CACLSERPGLSYNEQFF
TRBJ2-7,TRBV28,CASSSGTVSYEQYF
TRBJ2-1,TRBV19,CASSILAGGFNEQFF
TRBJ2-4,TRBV20-1,CSADRLAGDLAKNIQYF
TRBJ1-4,TRBV7-9,CASSRIVMANEKLFF
TRBJ1-5,TRBV27,CASSLGPNNQPQHF
TRBJ2-1,TRBV11-2,CASSLGSPVSEQFF
TRBJ2-7,TRBV4-2,CASSQGASGYEQYF